Detailed here is one T cell receptor beta chain. What it binds is not known. The entry originates in a study of T cell clones after liver transplantation. Study-wide background: Pre-transplant mixed lymphocyte reactions yielded third-party-reactive TCRbeta sequences as comparators for graft-donor-reactive sequences. Whole-study findings and limits: Low donor cell numbers restricted donor-reactive repertoire measurement in two subjects. Rather than being deleted, graft donor-reactive T cells may have moved into the graft.

Trimming shortened V by 8 bases and J by 2 bases, and 15 bases separated the two germline ends. The CDR3 covers 14 residues. Germline values: CDR1 MNHEY, CDR2 SMNVEV (reference sequence). Sequencing used immunoSEQ multiplex PCR; TCRdb keeps in-frame clones, though not all of them. The data show 12,000 to 15,000 clones, nearly 95% seen once. Sequencing used CD8+ T cells from blood, obtained before liver transplant. The clonotype was recovered from a human donor who received a liver transplant. The V call is TRBV27, the J call TRBJ1-1, with D tentatively TRBD1 (6 bases). CDR3 sequence: CASGYNRDNTEAFF. CDR3 nucleotide sequence: TGTGCCAGCGGTTATAACAGGGATAACACTGAAGCTTTCTTT.